This T cell receptor beta chain is from a study of blood T cells in healthy people across ages. This clonotype was seen a handful of times. The study recruited healthy Caucasian donors from Russia who were aged about 6 to 100. Per individual sample, total RNA of at least 5 micrograms was extracted. Combining a sample-barcoded 5' primer with a J-beta primer mix, a second PCR ran for about 7 to 11 cycles. Each single sample gave us at least 2.5 million CDR3-containing paired-end reads. TCRdb processed the 5' RACE reads anew with MiXCR; each CDR3 protein has one entry. The table has hundreds of thousands of distinct CDR3 sequences, around 42% seen once. This sequence was found in a man in his fifties or sixties in good health. Sequences were obtained from blood.

The DNA of the CDR3 is TGCAGCGTTGGAACCGGGATCGGATCCACTGAAGCTTTCTTT. It specifies CSVGTGIGSTEAFF. This chain connects TRBV29-1 to TRBJ1-1; D unclear. Germline V gene data show CDR1 as SQVTM and CDR2 as ANQGSEA. V lost 4 bases, J lost 4 bases, and 16 bases lay in between. This CDR3 contains 14 residues. The full variable domain, in which reference TRBV29-1 and TRBJ1-1 provide the parts outside the CDR3, is SAVISQKPSRDICQRGTSLTIQCQVDSQVTMMFWYRQQPGQSLTLIATANQGSEATYESGFVIDKFPISRPNLTFSTLTVSNMSPEDSSIYLCSVGTGIGSTEAFFGQGTRLTVV.